These 29 T cell receptor beta chains came from one sample sequenced in a study of technical replicates of blood from a handful of donors. Here immunoSEQ multiplex PCR was the method, and the copy in TCRdb shows in-frame clones only, minus some. Of about 73,000 clones listed, 93% were seen once; the top ten hold approximately 0.25%. Material for sequencing was T cells isolated from PBMCs. These receptors all stem from a human donor in good health.

The sample holds many counts of this clone. The rearrangement links TRBV19 to TRBJ1-2, with TRBD1 matching over 7 bases. The CDR3 extends over 15 amino acids. The junction had 10 bases not matched to a gene; V was cut back by 3 bases and J by 6 bases. Germline V gives CDR1 LNHDA, CDR2 SQIVND (reference sequence). The CDR3 sequence: CASSMSDRSRHGYTF. The CDR3, as DNA: TGTGCCAGTAGTATGTCGGACAGGAGTAGACATGGCTACACCTTC.

This rearrangement joins TRBV4-1 to TRBJ2-1; 12 nucleotides match TRBD2. The V and J ends lost 3 bases and 7 bases, in that order; junction bases with no gene match: 4. CDR1 MGHRA and CDR2 YSYEKL come from the germline V gene. This CDR3 is built from 15 residues. CDR3 region: CASSQLAGGHNEQFF. Here the CDR3 DNA reads TGCGCCAGCAGCCAGCTAGCGGGGGGGCATAATGAGCAGTTCTTC.

The V gene is TRBV14, the J gene TRBJ1-6; 8 nucleotides agree with TRBD1. The trim removed 4 bases at V and 7 bases at J, leaving 9 bases unmatched. Germline CDR1 is SGHDN and CDR2 is FVKESK. This CDR3 comprises 16 residues. The CDR3 sequence is CASSRGQDRENSPLHF. The CDR3 region has the DNA TGTGCCAGCAGCCGAGGGCAGGACAGGGAGAATTCACCCCTCCACTTT.

The chain employs TRBV10-3 and TRBJ2-7, with TRBD2 matching 10 bases. This CDR3 region has 12 residues. Germline assignment: CDR1 ENHRY and CDR2 SYGVKD. With 7 bases clipped from V and 5 bases from J, the junction kept 2 bases outside the gene matches. CDR3 sequence (DNA): TGTGCCATCAAAACTAGCGGGGACGAGCAGTACTTC. It translates to CAIKTSGDEQYF.

The rearrangement joins TRBV7-9 to TRBJ2-7, with 7 nucleotides matching TRBD1. V shed 10 bases and J 2 bases; nucleotides not matched to a gene: 2. Looked up from germline, CDR1 is SEHNR and CDR2 is FQNEAQ (reference sequence). CDR3 length equals 11 residues. The CDR3 loop reads CATQGAYEQYF. The CDR3 DNA sequence: TGTGCCACCCAGGGGGCCTACGAGCAGTACTTC.

This rearrangement joins TRBV9 to TRBJ1-1, with unresolved D. The CDR3 totals 15 residues. Deletions cut 1 base from V and 5 bases from J, with 15 bases between. CDR1 SGDLS and CDR2 YYNGEE come from the germline V gene. CDR3 residues: CASSVNNGLRTEAFF. As DNA, the CDR3 is TGTGCCAGCAGCGTAAATAATGGCCTGAGGACTGAAGCTTTCTTT.

The chain couples TRBV2 to TRBJ1-2; possible D gene TRBD1, 5 bases. The CDR3 runs to 13 residues. Germline-derived CDR1 and CDR2 are SNHLY and FYNNEI. Trimming took 7 bases from V and 3 from J, leaving 12 bases between them. The CDR3, as DNA: TGTGCCAGCACACCGGGACTGGACTATGGCTACACCTTC. As protein: CASTPGLDYGYTF.

The chain is built from TRBV9 and TRBJ1-1; D is uncertain. Germline V gives CDR1 SGDLS, CDR2 YYNGEE. Deletions cut 2 bases from V and 7 bases from J, with 12 bases between. CDR3 size: 13 residues. As DNA, the CDR3 is TGTGCCAGCAGCGTTGTACCGGGAAATGAAGCTTTCTTT. It translates to CASSVVPGNEAFF. The entire variable domain, with the rest obtained from reference TRBV9 and TRBJ1-1, is as follows: DSGVTQTPKHLITATGQRVTLRCSPRSGDLSVYWYQQSLDQGLQFLIQYYNGEERAKGNILERFSAQQFPDLHSELNLSSLELGDSALYFCASSVVPGNEAFFGQGTRLTVV.

The chain is built from TRBV6-6 and TRBJ1-2, with TRBD1 identical over 7 bases. Germline trimming cut 1 base from V and 3 bases from J; bases unmatched to any gene: 8. This CDR3 spans 16 amino acids. The germline gives CDR1 MNHNY, CDR2 SVGAGI (reference sequence). The CDR3 region is CASSYWPTGTDYGYTF. In DNA, the CDR3 is TGTGCCAGCAGTTACTGGCCGACAGGGACGGACTATGGCTACACCTTC.

The gene calls are TRBV18 and TRBJ2-7; TRBD1 aligns across 10 bases. The CDR3 covers 14 residues. Losses at the gene ends were 3 bases for V and 6 bases for J; bases not matched to a gene: 5. Germline V gives CDR1 KGHSH, CDR2 LQKENI. CDR3 protein: CASSPGTGVSEQYF. The CDR3 DNA sequence: TGTGCCAGCTCACCTGGGACAGGGGTTTCCGAGCAGTACTTC.

The DNA for the CDR3 is TGTGCCAGCAGTTTCACGACTAGCGCGAGCTCCTACGAGCAGTACTTC. It yields the protein CASSFTTSASSYEQYF. The chain joins TRBV27 to TRBJ2-7; 8 bases map to TRBD2. CDR1 and CDR2 from the germline V gene are MNHEY and SMNVEV (reference sequence). The CDR3 consists of 16 residues. J gave up 0 bases and V 3 bases, and 7 bases lay outside the gene matches.

The V gene is TRBV6-4, the J gene TRBJ1-3; 11 bases align to TRBD1. Germline CDR1 reads MRHNA; CDR2 reads SNTAGT. J gave up 0 bases and V 6 bases, and 16 bases lay outside the gene matches. This CDR3 has 20 amino acids. The CDR3 nucleotides read TGTGCCAGCAGCAAGACCGGGACAGGGGGTCTCTCCCACTCTGGAAACACCATATATTTT. Translation: CASSKTGTGGLSHSGNTIYF.

V usage is TRBV5-1 and J usage is TRBJ2-5; D is undetermined. The CDR3 runs to 14 residues. Germline CDR1 SGHRS, CDR2 YFSETQ. V was trimmed by 0 bases and J by 1 base, leaving 7 bases between them. The CDR3 protein is CASSLGHGQETQYF. The CDR3 DNA follows: TGCGCCAGCAGCTTGGGACATGGCCAAGAGACCCAGTACTTC.

Worth noting for this clone: The junction and the germline gene differ at one end; a read error may be behind it. V and J are TRBV4-1 and TRBJ1-1, with 10 bases fitting TRBD1. The CDR3 has 14 residues. In germline, CDR1 is MGHRA, CDR2 YSYEKL. DNA for the CDR3: TGCGCCAGCAGCCACGTTGACAGGGGGCGCCAAGGTTCGTTT. This codes for CASSHVDRGRQGSF.

The chain combines TRBV5-4 with TRBJ2-4; the match to TRBD2 covers 8 bases. J was trimmed by 3 bases and V by 4 bases; bases with no gene match: 9. This CDR3 contains 16 residues. Germline V lookup: CDR1 SGHNT, CDR2 YYREEE (reference sequence). The CDR3 nucleotides are TGTGCCAGCAGCGCGTTCGGGGGGGGAGGCAAAAACATTCAGTACTTC. It encodes CASSAFGGGGKNIQYF.

The CDR3 sequence: CASLSGRVLRSIAEQYF. The DNA for the CDR3 is TGTGCCAGCCTTAGCGGGAGAGTCCTGCGGAGTATAGCCGAGCAGTACTTC. V and J are TRBV28 and TRBJ2-7; TRBD2 aligns across 9 bases. The CDR3 contains 17 residues. CDR1 and CDR2 (germline): MDHEN, SYDVKM. J lost 6 bases, V lost 8 bases, and 20 bases had no gene match.

This clone has only a few counts. V usage is TRBV2 and J usage is TRBJ2-2, with TRBD2 matching 7 bases. J lost 0 bases, V lost 8 bases, and 6 bases had no gene match. Germline CDR1 is SNHLY and CDR2 is FYNNEI. CDR3 length: 15 amino acids. CDR3 in DNA: TGTGCCAGCGTGGAGGGACTATCGAACACCGGGGAGCTGTTTTTT. This sequence encodes CASVEGLSNTGELFF. Complete variable domain (other parts from reference TRBV2 and TRBJ2-2): EPEVTQTPSHQVTQMGQEVILRCVPISNHLYFYWYRQILGQKVEFLVSFYNNEISEKSEIFDDQFSVERPDGSNFTLKIRSTKLEDSAMYFCASVEGLSNTGELFFGEGSRLTVL.

The rearrangement links TRBV4-1 to TRBJ1-6; D not certain. The germline V gene encodes CDR1 MGHRA and CDR2 YSYEKL. V lost 1 base and J 8 bases, leaving 15 bases between the germline ends. The CDR3 contains 16 residues. CDR3 sequence reads: CASSQVLSRTDSPLHF. The CDR3 DNA follows: TGCGCCAGCAGCCAAGTGCTCTCCCGCACAGATTCACCCCTCCACTTT.

This rearrangement joins TRBV27 to TRBJ1-1, with D unresolved. The V end lost 10 bases, the J end lost 4 bases, and 16 bases lay between the germline ends. The germline V gene has CDR1 MNHEY and CDR2 SMNVEV (reference sequence). The CDR3 has 13 amino acids. CDR3 coding DNA: TGTGCCACTGCGGCGGGCTTCGGCACTGAAGCTTTCTTT. Residues: CATAAGFGTEAFF.

V is TRBV7-6 and J is TRBJ1-1, with a weak D call TRBD1 (6 bases). V lost 7 bases and J lost 1, with 16 bases in between. From germline, CDR1 is SGHVS and CDR2 FNYEAQ. This CDR3 is built from 15 residues. The CDR3 DNA is TGTGCCAGCATCACCAGGGGAAAGGGGAACACTGAAGCTTTCTTT. Translation gives CASITRGKGNTEAFF.

J is TRBJ2-2 and V is TRBV5-1, with D perhaps TRBD2 (6 bases). Per the germline V gene, CDR1 is SGHRS and CDR2 is YFSETQ. Trimming removed 2 bases from V and 2 bases from J, with 16 bases in between. The CDR3 length is 17 residues. The CDR3 nucleotides are TGCGCCAGCAGCTTCGGGGGAGTAGGCGGAAACACCGGGGAGCTGTTTTTT. This encodes CASSFGGVGGNTGELFF.

This chain links TRBV4-1 with TRBJ2-7; 7 nucleotides match TRBD2. V was clipped by 6 bases and J by 6 bases; unmatched bases: 17. The germline gives CDR1 MGHRA, CDR2 YSYEKL. The CDR3 runs 16 residues. CDR3 residues: CASREALGTTHSEQYF. CDR3 nucleotides: TGCGCCAGCAGGGAAGCCCTCGGGACTACCCATTCCGAGCAGTACTTC.

The V and J genes are TRBV28 and TRBJ1-1, with no clear D. Germline-derived CDR1 and CDR2 are MDHEN and SYDVKM. V was pared by 1 base and J by 4 bases, with 13 bases between. This CDR3 is built from 15 residues. This chain's CDR3 is CASSLSLRVATEAFF. In DNA form, the CDR3 reads TGTGCCAGCAGTTTATCCCTCCGGGTCGCCACTGAAGCTTTCTTT.

Comments on this clone: A read error may produce the germline difference seen at one junction end. This sequence joins TRBV6-5 and TRBJ1-4; D is possibly TRBD1 (6 bases). Germline CDR1 reads MNHEY; CDR2 reads SVGAGI. The CDR3 has 12 amino acids. The CDR3 sequence is CASRQANEKLFF. As DNA, the CDR3 is TGTGCCAGCCGACAGGCTAACGAAAAACTGTTTTTT.

The V and J genes are TRBV28 and TRBJ2-7; 9 bases match TRBD1. Germline values: CDR1 MDHEN, CDR2 SYDVKM. CDR3 size: 17 residues. V shed 4 bases, J shed 5 bases, and the junction held 15 bases outside the gene matches. CDR3 amino acids: CASSSSRAGQGADEQYF. CDR3 sequence (DNA): TGTGCCAGCAGTTCCTCCCGGGCGGGACAGGGTGCCGACGAGCAGTACTTC.

V and J are TRBV30 and TRBJ2-2; 8 bases are a match to TRBD1. Trimming cost V 5 bases and J 2 bases; bases outside gene matches: 7. Germline loops: CDR1 GTSNPN, CDR2 SVGIG (reference sequence). CDR3 length equals 15 residues. CDR3 DNA: TGTGCCTGGCAGACAGGGGCCGTAAACACCGGGGAGCTGTTTTTT. It translates to CAWQTGAVNTGELFF.

The chain has TRBV4-1 and TRBJ2-3; 12 nucleotides align to TRBD2. Germline values: CDR1 MGHRA, CDR2 YSYEKL. The CDR3 is 16 amino acids. The J segment lost 11 bases and the V segment lost 4 bases, leaving 13 bases of the junction unmatched. The CDR3 is CASSLRLAGGPRGQYF. The CDR3 DNA reads as TGCGCCAGCAGCCTGAGGCTAGCGGGGGGGCCCCGGGGGCAGTATTTT.

The chain carries TRBV28 and TRBJ2-1, with TRBD1 identical over 7 bases. The germline CDR1 and CDR2 sequences are MDHEN and SYDVKM. CDR3 length equals 14 residues. V shed 8 bases, J shed 2 bases, and the junction held 6 bases outside the gene matches. The CDR3 sequence: CASGYRGPYNEQFF. The DNA for the CDR3 is TGTGCCAGCGGTTACAGGGGACCCTACAATGAGCAGTTCTTC.

The chain is built from TRBV2 and TRBJ1-2, with D perhaps matching TRBD1 (5 bases). Per germline, CDR1 SNHLY and CDR2 FYNNEI. Trimming pared 2 bases from V and 1 base from J, leaving 11 bases between. The CDR3 contains 15 residues. CDR3 nucleotide sequence: TGTGCCAGCAGTGAATCAGGGATCATTAACTATGGCTACACCTTC. This sequence encodes CASSESGIINYGYTF.